This entry describes one TCR beta chain. This sample is drawn from a study of blood T cell repertoires in COVID-19. Overall study: COVID-19 samples collected from the United States, Italy and Spain covered acute and convalescent phases. From T cells, B-cell-depleted T cells, or PBMCs came the material, which was cDNA or gDNA.

V was pared by 8 bases and J by 0 bases, with 17 bases between. The CDR3 consists of 15 residues. Germline CDR1 reads SNHLY; CDR2 reads FYNNEI. Enrolment of Seattle patients took place during active infection, and they were followed longitudinally. Original handling: Counts of nucleated cells, estimated from reference gene primer amplification, were obtained. TCRdb's table, derived via immunoSEQ multiplex PCR, lists solely in-frame clones and lacks some. The V and J calls and clone size were taken over from that table, and D and trimming were inferred from the DNA. The sample lists about 410,000 clones, roughly 90% occurring once.

Material: peripheral blood. The clonotype comes from a woman in her forties with COVID-19, enrolled during active disease. This chain uses TRBV2 with TRBJ2-7; tentatively, D is TRBD2 (5 bases). This chain's CDR3 is CASQEGLVSSYEQYF. The CDR3 nucleotides read TGTGCCAGCCAAGAGGGCCTCGTTTCCTCCTACGAGCAGTACTTC.